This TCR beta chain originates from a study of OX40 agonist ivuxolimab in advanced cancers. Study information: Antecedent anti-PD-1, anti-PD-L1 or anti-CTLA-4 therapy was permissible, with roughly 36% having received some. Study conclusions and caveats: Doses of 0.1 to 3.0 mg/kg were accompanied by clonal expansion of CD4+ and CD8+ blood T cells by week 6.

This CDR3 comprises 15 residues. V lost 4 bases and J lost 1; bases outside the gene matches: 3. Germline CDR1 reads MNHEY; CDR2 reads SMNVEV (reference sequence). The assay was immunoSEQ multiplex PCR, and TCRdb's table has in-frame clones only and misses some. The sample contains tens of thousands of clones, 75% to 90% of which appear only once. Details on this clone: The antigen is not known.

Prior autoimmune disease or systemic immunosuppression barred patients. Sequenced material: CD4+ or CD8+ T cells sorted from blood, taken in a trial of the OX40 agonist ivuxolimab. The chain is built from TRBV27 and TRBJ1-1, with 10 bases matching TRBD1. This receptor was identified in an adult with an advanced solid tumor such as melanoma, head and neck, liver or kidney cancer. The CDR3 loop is CASSSGTGANTEAFF. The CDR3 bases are TGTGCCAGCAGTTCAGGGACAGGGGCGAACACTGAAGCTTTCTTT.